The 28 T cell receptor beta chains listed next were all sequenced from one sample in a study of regulatory T cells in long-lasting Graves disease (dated by TCRdb to 2020 to 2022). Preparation of the library involved multiplex PCR. Reads for this sample came from an Illumina HiSeq 4000. TCR beta libraries were built with iRepertoire HTBI primers and Arm-PCR amplification of CDR3 regions. The public reads were run again by TCRdb, first through fastp at Q25 and then through MiXCR, and only productive beta chains were kept. All rows with the same CDR3 protein become a single entry with the most common DNA and genes. In this sample the table shows a few hundred thousand distinct CDR3 sequences, 21% of which occur a single time. The ten biggest clones cover roughly an eighth of the sample. In light of the paper, this sample's time point label describes: persistent/refractory GD, antithyroid drugs over 5 years with positive TRAb. For both TCR sequencing and RNA sequencing, RNA was extracted from PBMCs in TRIzol.

Here the sequenced sample was peripheral blood mononuclear cells (PBMCs), taken when the disease was refractory, from a patient treated with antithyroid drugs. These receptors were obtained from a female donor with Graves disease.

In this sample, this clonotype turned up many times. The CDR3, as DNA: TGTGCCAGCAGTTTAGCATTGGGACAGGCCCTCTCCTACGAGCAGTACTTC. It specifies CASSLALGQALSYEQYF. The V call is TRBV12-3 or TRBV12-4, the J call TRBJ2-7, with 8 bases fitting TRBD1. The trim removed 0 bases at V and 0 bases at J, leaving 7 bases unmatched. This CDR3 is 17 amino acids long.

This clonotype was counted at least ten times. The rearrangement uses TRBV4-2 and TRBJ2-5; no clear D gene. The germline CDR1 and CDR2 sequences are LGHNA and YNFKEQ. Trimming removed 5 bases from V and 4 bases from J, with 11 bases in between. This CDR3 has 13 amino acids. The CDR3 DNA sequence: TGTGCCAGCAGCGCACTTGCGGTAGAGACCCAGTACTTC. This sequence encodes CASSALAVETQYF.

A word on this clonotype: With a much larger clone just one base away, this may be a read error. V gene TRBV6-1 combines with J gene TRBJ2-4; the D gene could be TRBD1 or TRBD2 (5 bases each). Germline-derived CDR1 and CDR2 are MNHNS and SASEGT. The CDR3 extends over 15 amino acids. CDR3 sequence reads: CASSTHRDRKNIRYF. The CDR3 region has the DNA TGTGCCAGCAGTACCCACCGGGACCGCAAAAACATTCGGTACTTC.

With regard to this clonotype: A read error may explain this, as a much larger clone is one base away. The CDR3 sequence: CASSLWRRKLYEQYF. Written as DNA, the CDR3 is TGTGCCAGCAGTTTATGGAGGCGGAAGCTCTACGAGCAGTACTTC. The chain couples TRBV28 to TRBJ2-7, with D uncertain. Trimming removed 0 bases from V and 3 bases from J, with 12 bases in between. CDR1 is MDHEN and CDR2 is SYDVKM in the germline V gene. This CDR3 has 15 residues.

V is TRBV20-1 and J is TRBJ1-5, with unresolved D. The CDR3 length is 14 residues. CDR1 is DFQATT, CDR2 SNEGSKA, per germline (reference sequence). Trimming pared 3 bases from V and 2 bases from J, leaving 11 bases between. The CDR3 coding sequence is TGCAGTGCTAGTGCCTCCGGGGGCAATCAGCCCCAGCATTTT. Translated: CSASASGGNQPQHF.

At least ten counts were recorded for this clonotype. The chain joins TRBV6-1 to TRBJ2-7, with D tentatively TRBD1 (6 bases). This CDR3 has 15 amino acids. Trimming removed 4 bases at V and 3 bases at J, with 16 bases between. From germline, CDR1 is MNHNS and CDR2 SASEGT. The CDR3 is CASSAYQGSYYEQYF. CDR3 coding DNA: TGTGCCAGCAGTGCGTATCAGGGGAGCTACTACGAGCAGTACTTC.

In this sample, this clonotype turned up many times. The chain couples TRBV28 to TRBJ2-2; 8 bases fit TRBD2. V gave up 4 bases and J gave up 7 bases; unmatched junction bases: 11. This CDR3 region has 16 residues. Germline CDR1 is MDHEN and CDR2 is SYDVKM. CDR3 residues: CASSCLGGRCSGELFF. For the CDR3, the DNA is TGTGCCAGCAGTTGCCTGGGCGGGAGGTGTAGCGGGGAGCTGTTTTTT.

Remarks on this clonotype: Its ends do not fully match the called genes, so a read error is possible. The chain combines TRBV2 with TRBJ1-6; tentatively, D is TRBD1 (6 bases). Germline V gene data show CDR1 as SNHLY and CDR2 as FYNNEI. CDR3 length: 15 residues. The CDR3 nucleotides are TGTGCCAGCAGTACTAACCGGGACACTAATTCACCCTTCCACTTT. This encodes CASSTNRDTNSPFHF.

On this clonotype: A read error may explain this, as a much larger clone is one base away. The DNA is omitted, as the CDR3 cannot be located on it reliably, and the CDR3 follows TCRdb's listing. V and J are TRBV27 and TRBJ2-2; the table's D call TRBD1 went unverified against the DNA. The germline V gene has CDR1 MNHEY and CDR2 SMNVEV (reference sequence). Ends included, the CDR3 has 13 residues. CDR3 sequence: CASTARVPGSCFF.

This clonotype was detected ten times or more. The chain has TRBV12-3 or TRBV12-4 and TRBJ2-5, with D perhaps matching TRBD1 or TRBD2 (6 bases each). Between the trimmed V and J ends, which lost 6 bases and 5 bases, there was a span of 19 bases. The CDR3 is 15 residues long. The CDR3 bases are TGTGCCAGCAGCTTCCCAGGGGAGGTGGGGGAGACCCAGTACTTC. This translates into CASSFPGEVGETQYF.

The rearrangement joins TRBV30 to TRBJ1-5; D remains unclear. V was shortened by 2 bases and J by 4 bases, with 9 bases between the two germline ends. CDR3 length: 13 residues. Germline CDR1 GTSNPN, CDR2 SVGIG (reference sequence). The CDR3 DNA sequence: TGTGCCTGGAGTCCACGGGGAAATCAGCCCCAGCATTTT. Amino acid sequence: CAWSPRGNQPQHF.

This clonotype was recorded at least ten times. The rearrangement joins TRBV5-5 to TRBJ2-1, with 9 bases aligning to TRBD2. Losses at the gene ends were 4 bases for V and 5 bases for J; bases not matched to a gene: 7. Germline loops: CDR1 SGHKS, CDR2 YYEKEE (reference sequence). The CDR3 covers 15 residues. The CDR3 DNA reads as TGTGCCAGCAGCCTTAGCGGGAGAGGCCACAATGAGCAGTTCTTC. This translates into CASSLSGRGHNEQFF.

This chain connects TRBV7-9 to TRBJ1-2, with no clear D. The CDR3 covers 14 residues. Trimming stripped 1 base from V and 8 bases from J, with 14 bases between. CDR1 and CDR2 (germline): SEHNR, FQNEAQ (reference sequence). The CDR3: CASSLESPWYGYTF. The CDR3 coding sequence is TGTGCCAGCAGCTTAGAGAGCCCCTGGTACGGCTACACCTTC.

Many counts were recorded for this clonotype. This rearrangement joins TRBV6-5 to TRBJ2-2; no clear D gene. The V end lost 2 bases, the J end lost 5 bases, and 6 bases lay between the germline ends. Germline V gene sequence: CDR1 MNHEY, CDR2 SVGAGI. This CDR3 contains 13 residues. CDR3 coding DNA: TGTGCCAGCAGTTACGACAAAACCGGGGAGCTGTTTTTT. Translating gives CASSYDKTGELFF.

In its sample, this clonotype was seen many times. The chain employs TRBV28 and TRBJ2-7; TRBD2 matches at 8 bases. Germline V lookup: CDR1 MDHEN, CDR2 SYDVKM. Trimming cost V 6 bases and J 2 bases; bases outside gene matches: 3. This CDR3 region has 13 residues. CDR3: CASRSGSAYEQYF. The CDR3, as DNA: TGTGCCAGCAGAAGCGGGAGCGCCTACGAGCAGTACTTC.

As concerns this clonotype: One base away lies a much larger clone, so this may be a sequencing read error. The rearrangement joins TRBV9 to TRBJ2-6; perhaps TRBD2 as D (5 bases). In germline, CDR1 is SGDLS, CDR2 YYNGEE. CDR3 size: 16 residues. CDR3 nucleotide sequence: TGTGCCAGCAGCCCCATAGGAGGCTCTGAGGCCAACGTCCTGACTTTC. Translation gives CASSPIGGSEANVLTF.

The genes are TRBV7-2 and TRBJ2-7; TRBD2 agrees at 10 bases. This CDR3 comprises 16 residues. The trim removed 2 bases at V and 2 bases at J, leaving 6 bases unmatched. Germline V gene lookup returns CDR1 SGHTA and CDR2 FQGNSA. The CDR3 sequence: CASSLFRLAGAYEQYF. The CDR3 region has the DNA TGTGCCAGCAGCTTATTTCGGCTAGCGGGAGCCTACGAGCAGTACTTC. Full variable domain (missing parts from reference TRBV7-2 and TRBJ2-7): GAGVSQSPSNKVTEKGKDVELRCDPISGHTALYWYRQSLGQGLEFLIYFQGNSAPDKSGLPSDRFSAERTGGSVSTLTIQRTQQEDSAVYLCASSLFRLAGAYEQYFGPGTRLTVT.

The rearrangement joins TRBV10-3 to TRBJ2-2, with D hard to call. Trimming removed 10 bases at V and 12 bases at J, with 21 bases between. This CDR3 spans 13 amino acids. Germline CDR1 and CDR2: ENHRY and SYGVKD. This CDR3 is CATGLDWEDKLFF. CDR3 DNA: TGTGCCACCGGTCTGGATTGGGAAGATAAGCTGTTTTTT.

This clonotype was observed many times. The chain combines TRBV7-3 with TRBJ2-5, with 9 bases that match TRBD1. The CDR3 has 15 amino acids. V lost 5 bases and J lost 4; bases outside the gene matches: 8. The germline CDR1 and CDR2 sequences are SGHTA and FQGTGA. The CDR3 nucleotides are TGTGCCAGCAGCAGCGGACAGGGGATCGCAGAGACCCAGTACTTC. This gives the protein CASSSGQGIAETQYF.

This clonotype was observed many times. V usage is TRBV15 and J usage is TRBJ2-3, with D possibly being TRBD2 (5 bases). Trimming removed 1 base at V and 1 base at J, with 6 bases between. This CDR3 comprises 14 residues. Germline V gene lookup returns CDR1 LNHNV and CDR2 YYDKDF (reference sequence). CDR3 in DNA: TGTGCCACCAGCAGAGGGGGAGGCACAGATACGCAGTATTTT. This encodes CATSRGGGTDTQYF.

This clonotype was recorded many times. The chain uses TRBV12-3 or TRBV12-4 and TRBJ1-2, with D perhaps matching TRBD1 (6 bases). The CDR3 spans 14 residues. The V gene lost 8 bases and the J gene lost 4 bases, with 17 bases spanning the gap. The CDR3 spells CASLGGGASYGYTF. The DNA for the CDR3 is TGTGCCAGCCTAGGCGGGGGCGCAAGCTATGGCTACACCTTC.

J is TRBJ1-1 and V is TRBV20-1; no firm D call. CDR1 is DFQATT and CDR2 is SNEGSKA in the germline V gene (reference sequence). V lost 6 bases and J lost 1, with 15 bases in between. The length of the CDR3 is 14 residues. CDR3 protein: CSALAVTQNTEAFF. For the CDR3, the DNA is TGCAGTGCCCTTGCCGTGACCCAGAACACTGAAGCTTTCTTT.

This clonotype was counted ten times or more. The V call is TRBV20-1, the J call TRBJ1-4; D may be TRBD1 (5 bases). The CDR3 is 16 residues long. The germline V and J ends were trimmed by 4 bases and 0 bases, with 15 bases remaining between them. Germline CDR1 DFQATT, CDR2 SNEGSKA (reference sequence). The CDR3: CSATWDPRSTNEKLFF. In DNA form, the CDR3 reads TGCAGTGCTACATGGGACCCGCGGTCAACTAATGAAAAACTGTTTTTT.

This clonotype was seen ten or more times. The rearrangement links TRBV10-2 to TRBJ1-1; D call uncertain. The V end lost 7 bases, the J end lost 0 bases, and 12 bases lay between the germline ends. Germline V lookup: CDR1 WSHSY, CDR2 SAAADI. This CDR3 is 14 amino acids long. The chain's CDR3 is CASTPAHMNTEAFF. The DNA of the CDR3 is TGCGCCAGCACACCAGCACACATGAACACTGAAGCTTTCTTT.

The gene calls are TRBV30 and TRBJ2-2; D assignment may be TRBD1 or TRBD2 (5 bases each). The CDR3 extends over 15 amino acids. Germline V gene sequence: CDR1 GTSNPN, CDR2 SVGIG (reference sequence). Trimming removed 1 base at V and 7 bases at J, with 16 bases between. In DNA, the CDR3 is TGTGCCTGGAGTGCCTTTGGGGGATCTCTCGGGGAGCTGTTTTTT. The encoded protein is CAWSAFGGSLGELFF.

At least ten counts were recorded for this clonotype. The CDR3 bases are TGTGCCAGCAGTCCCGGACAGGGGAGGTTAATCACCGGGGAGCTGTTTTTT. It is translated as CASSPGQGRLITGELFF. The rearrangement joins TRBV28 to TRBJ2-2, with 9 bases matching TRBD1. Germline V gene sequence: CDR1 MDHEN, CDR2 SYDVKM. CDR3 length: 17 amino acids. Germline trimming cut 5 bases from V and 4 bases from J; bases unmatched to any gene: 11.

Ten or more counts support this clonotype. V is TRBV28 and J is TRBJ2-7; 9 positions agree with TRBD2. Germline V gene sequence: CDR1 MDHEN, CDR2 SYDVKM. Germline trimming cut 5 bases from V and 5 bases from J; bases unmatched to any gene: 10. This CDR3 spans 15 amino acids. CDR3 residues: CASSPISGSLHEQYF. CDR3 in DNA: TGTGCCAGCAGTCCGATTAGCGGGAGTCTCCACGAGCAGTACTTC.

Only a few counts were recorded for this clonotype. The chain is built from TRBV2 and TRBJ2-3; the match to TRBD1 covers 9 bases. This CDR3 comprises 16 residues. The V and J ends lost 6 bases and 2 bases, in that order; junction bases with no gene match: 9. The germline CDR1 and CDR2 sequences are SNHLY and FYNNEI. The CDR3 spells CASRARDREFTDTQYF. CDR3 DNA sequence: TGTGCCAGCAGAGCCCGGGACAGGGAATTCACAGATACGCAGTATTTT.